These T cell receptor beta chains were read from a single sample in a study of OX40 agonist ivuxolimab in advanced cancers. Libraries were prepared by immunoSEQ multiplex PCR; TCRdb keeps only in-frame clonotypes and omits some of them. Of over 65,000 clones listed, 85% to 95% were seen once; the top ten hold about 0.34%. The sample consisted of CD4+ or CD8+ T cells sorted from blood, taken in a trial of the OX40 agonist ivuxolimab. The receptor set was obtained from an adult with an advanced solid tumor such as melanoma, head and neck, liver or kidney cancer. The CDR3 runs from the conserved cysteine through the conserved F or W. D genes are given only for firm matches. Clone size appears in some rows only: once, few, many, or a class for an expanded clone.

-	once	TRBV9	TRBJ1-5	TGTGCCAGCTGTGGGTGTAGCGGGGACGACAATCAGCCCCAGCATTTT	CASCGCSGDDNQPQHF
TRBD2	-	TRBV10-3	TRBJ2-1	TGTGCCATCAGTCCGACTAGCGGGAACTACAATGAGCAGTTCTTC	CAISPTSGNYNEQFF
-	-	TRBV19	TRBJ1-4	TGTGCCAGTAGAAAATTGGAACAGTCAACTAATGAAAAACTGTTTTTT	CASRKLEQSTNEKLFF
-	-	TRBV27	TRBJ2-3	TGTGCCAGCAGTTGGAGTGATCCCAGCACAGATACGCAGTATTTT	CASSWSDPSTDTQYF
-	-	TRBV6-5	TRBJ1-1	TGTGCCAGCAGTTTTGGGGCGGAGGGGAACACTGAAGCTTTCTTT	CASSFGAEGNTEAFF
TRBD2	-	TRBV9	TRBJ2-1	TGTGCCAGCAGTAAGGGGACTAGCCGGGACAATGAGCAGTTCTTC	CASSKGTSRDNEQFF
TRBD1	-	TRBV7-9	TRBJ2-7	TGTGCCAGCAGCTTAGGTCCCCCGGGACAGACAAACTACGAGCAGTACTTC	CASSLGPPGQTNYEQYF
-	-	TRBV30	TRBJ1-6	TGTGCCGGCAGCAGGGCTAGCTCCTATAATTCACCCCTCCACTTT	CAGSRASSYNSPLHF
-	-	TRBV19	TRBJ2-1	TGTGCCAGTAGTATCGAGGACATGGGCAATGAGCAGTTCTTC	CASSIEDMGNEQFF
TRBD2	-	TRBV5-8	TRBJ2-3	TGTGCCAGCAGCTTGTCCGTGGCTAGCGGGACTACAGATACGCAGTATTTT	CASSLSVASGTTDTQYF
-	-	TRBV5-1	TRBJ2-3	TGCGCCAGCAGTCAAATCCCCGCAGATACGCAGTATTTT	CASSQIPADTQYF
-	-	TRBV18	TRBJ2-5	TGTGCCAGCTCGGAACAAGAGACCCAGTACTTC	CASSEQETQYF
TRBD2	-	TRBV5-1	TRBJ2-5	TGCGCCAGCAGCTTAGGGACTAGCGGAGAAGAGACCCAGTACTTC	CASSLGTSGEETQYF
TRBD1	-	TRBV10-3	TRBJ1-1	TGTGCCATCAGGACAGGGGTAGGGACTGAAGCTTTCTTT	CAIRTGVGTEAFF
-	-	TRBV6-5	TRBJ2-7	TGTGCCAGCACCATAGGGGGGCAGGGGATCTACGAGCAGTACTTC	CASTIGGQGIYEQYF
-	-	TRBV6-5	TRBJ1-4	TGTGCCAGCGGGTCCTGGGATGAAAAACTGTTTTTT	CASGSWDEKLFF
TRBD1	-	TRBV7-2	TRBJ1-3	TGTGCCAGCAGCTCCTGGACAGGGGGGAACACCATATATTTT	CASSSWTGGNTIYF
-	-	TRBV5-1	TRBJ2-2	TGCGCCAGCAGCTTGGACAGGAACACCGGGGAGCTGTTTTTT	CASSLDRNTGELFF
TRBD1	-	TRBV6-1	TRBJ2-2	TGTGCCAGCAGTGTCTCCGGGACAGGGGTCACCGGGGAGCTGTTTTTT	CASSVSGTGVTGELFF
TRBD1	-	TRBV15	TRBJ1-2	TGTGCCACCAGCAGTCGCTACGGGACAGGGCTCACCTATGGCTACACCTTC	CATSSRYGTGLTYGYTF
-	-	TRBV30	TRBJ1-5	TGTGCCTGGAGTGTAAAAGGGGTAGAGCCCCAGCATTTT	CAWSVKGVEPQHF
-	-	TRBV7-2	TRBJ2-1	TGTGCCAGCAGCCAGTTCTCGGGAGCGGGCTACAATGAGCAGTTCTTC	CASSQFSGAGYNEQFF
-	-	TRBV11-3	TRBJ2-2	TGTGCCAGCAGCTCGAACACCGGGGAGCTGTTTTTT	CASSSNTGELFF
TRBD2	-	TRBV6-4	TRBJ2-1	TGTGCCAGCAGTGAAGAGGCGGGGGGAGGCAATGAGCAGTTCTTC	CASSEEAGGGNEQFF
-	-	TRBV27	TRBJ2-2	TGTGCCAGCAGTTACCAAACGAACACCGGGGAGCTGTTTTTT	CASSYQTNTGELFF
TRBD1	-	TRBV5-8	TRBJ2-7	TGTGCCAGCAGCTTGGTTAGGGGACAGGGTTCTGACGAGCAGTACTTC	CASSLVRGQGSDEQYF
-	-	TRBV4-1	TRBJ1-2	TGCGCCAGCAGCCCTCCCCTGACAGACACCTATGGCTACACCTTC	CASSPPLTDTYGYTF
TRBD1	-	TRBV4-2	TRBJ1-1	TGTGCCAGCAGCCGCGGACAGGCGCCTATGAACACTGAAGCTTTCTTT	CASSRGQAPMNTEAFF
TRBD2	-	TRBV11-2	TRBJ2-7	TGTGCCAGCAGCTCAAGCGGGGGGGACTCCTACGAGCAGTACTTC	CASSSSGGDSYEQYF
-	-	TRBV6-5	TRBJ2-7	TGTGCCAGCAGTTACCGAGAGGACTACGAGCAGTACTTC	CASSYREDYEQYF
-	-	TRBV7-9	TRBJ1-6	TGTGCCAGCAGCTTCTACGAGGTCTCACCCCTCCACTTT	CASSFYEVSPLHF
-	-	TRBV15	TRBJ1-2	TGTGCCACCAGCAGAGAAGTGATCAACTATGGCTACACCTTC	CATSREVINYGYTF
-	-	TRBV7-6	TRBJ1-2	TGTGCCAGCAGCTTAGCGGCCCAGGGTGGCTATGGCTACACCTTC	CASSLAAQGGYGYTF
-	-	TRBV19	TRBJ1-1	TGTGCCAGTAGTATAGAAAGGGTGAACACTGAAGCTTTCTTT	CASSIERVNTEAFF
-	-	TRBV7-9	TRBJ2-7	TGTGCCAGCAGCTTATGGGCTGCTGACTCCTACGAGCAGTACTTC	CASSLWAADSYEQYF
TRBD2	-	TRBV2	TRBJ2-3	TGTGCCAGCAGTGGCGGGGAAACTAGCGGGGCCACAGATACGCAGTATTTT	CASSGGETSGATDTQYF
-	-	TRBV10-2	TRBJ1-3	TGCGCCAGCAGTCGGGGAACCGGAAACACCATATATTTT	CASSRGTGNTIYF
TRBD2	-	TRBV4-2	TRBJ2-3	TGTGCCAGCAGCCAAGATTGGGCTAGCGGGAGTCCAGATACGCAGTATTTT	CASSQDWASGSPDTQYF
-	once	TRBV4-1	TRBJ2-1	TGCGCCAGCAGCCAAGGTGACAGGTCCTACAATGAGCAGTTCTTC	CASSQGDRSYNEQFF
-	-	TRBV6-5	TRBJ1-5	TGTGCCAGCAGTTACGGGACTAGCAATCAGCCCCAGCATTTT	CASSYGTSNQPQHF